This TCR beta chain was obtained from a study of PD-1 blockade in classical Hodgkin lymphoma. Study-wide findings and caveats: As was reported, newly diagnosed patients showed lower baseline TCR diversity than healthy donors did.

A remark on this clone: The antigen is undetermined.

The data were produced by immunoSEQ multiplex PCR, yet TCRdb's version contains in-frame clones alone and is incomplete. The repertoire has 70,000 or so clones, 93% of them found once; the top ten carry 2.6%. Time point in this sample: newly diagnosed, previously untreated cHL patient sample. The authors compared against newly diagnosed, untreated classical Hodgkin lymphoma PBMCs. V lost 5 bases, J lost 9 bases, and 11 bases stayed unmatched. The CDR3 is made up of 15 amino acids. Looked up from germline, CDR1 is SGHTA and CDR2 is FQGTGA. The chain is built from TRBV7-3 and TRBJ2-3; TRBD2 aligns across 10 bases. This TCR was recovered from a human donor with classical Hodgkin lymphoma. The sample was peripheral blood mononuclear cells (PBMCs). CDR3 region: CASSPASGGAGTQYF. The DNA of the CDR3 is TGTGCCAGCAGCCCCGCCAGCGGGGGGGCCGGAACGCAGTATTTT. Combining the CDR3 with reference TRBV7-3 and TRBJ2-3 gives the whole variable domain GAGVSQTPSNKVTEKGKYVELRCDPISGHTALYWYRQSLGQGPEFLIYFQGTGAADDSGLPNDRFFAVRPEGSVSTLKIQRTERGDSAVYLCASSPASGGAGTQYFGPGTRLTVL.